Below, one TCR beta chain is given with its context. The antigen is unknown. This CDR3 comprises 16 residues. Germline-derived CDR1 and CDR2 are SGHVS and FNYEAQ. With 2 bases clipped from V and 7 bases from J, the junction kept 10 bases outside the gene matches. Each CDR3 protein is one row after TCRdb ran MiXCR on the reads. The repertoire consists of about 770,000 distinct CDR3 sequences, with roughly 29% occurring once and the leading ten covering around 13%. These data belong to a study of T cell repertoires in cytomegalovirus infection. Study overall: Recently identified HLA-C-restricted and well-studied HLA-B-restricted CMV epitopes were used. Both CMV infection and a matching HLA type were indicated by public TCR beta signatures. Study-level results: Carriage of CMV together with the relevant HLA was identifiable through cumulative public TCR beta family frequency. The ex vivo response was dominated by HLA-C-restricted CMV-specific TCR beta clonotypes.

J is TRBJ2-1 and V is TRBV7-6, with 8 nucleotides matching TRBD2. The TCR originated in a human donor in good health (CMV status not recorded). Some clones in this sample may be carry-over from other donors' samples. The sample here was cultured CD8+ T cells from PBMCs, taken from culture after CMV antigen stimulation. The CDR3 DNA follows: TGTGCCAGCAGCTTACGGGGGGGCAGGGCAGGTAATGAGCAGTTCTTC. This gives the protein CASSLRGGRAGNEQFF.